The 28 T cell receptor beta chains below come from one sample, sequenced in a study of early T cells in non-severe SARS-CoV-2 infection. TCRdb re-analysed the 5' RACE reads in MiXCR, keeping a single row per CDR3 protein. This table has about 77,000 distinct CDR3 sequences, more than 7.5% appearing once. What was sequenced was whole blood. These receptors all stem from an adult who was a healthcare worker with PCR-confirmed SARS-CoV-2 infection or an uninfected control (not recorded which).

This clonotype was seen a handful of times. This chain connects TRBV14 to TRBJ1-1, with D maybe TRBD1 (6 bases). Trimming removed 2 bases from V and 4 bases from J, with 11 bases in between. There are 14 residues in the CDR3. Germline assignment: CDR1 SGHDN and CDR2 FVKESK. CDR3 amino acids: CASSQLVGGTEAFF. Here the CDR3 DNA reads TGTGCCAGCAGCCAACTGGTAGGGGGCACTGAAGCTTTCTTT.

This clonotype has ten or more counts. The rearrangement uses TRBV5-5 and TRBJ1-5; TRBD1 matches 7 bases. Trimming removed 4 bases from V and 5 bases from J; junction bases left unmatched: 6. In germline, CDR1 is SGHKS, CDR2 YYEKEE (reference sequence). The CDR3 covers 14 residues. CDR3 bases: TGTGCCAGCAGCCGCGACAGGGACGATCAGCCCCAGCATTTT. Its translation: CASSRDRDDQPQHF.

The CDR3, as DNA: TGTGCCAGCAGCCGACTCCTTATAGGGACAGGGGCTGAAAAACTGTTTTTT. Residues: CASSRLLIGTGAEKLFF. This rearrangement joins TRBV28 to TRBJ1-4; 10 bases map to TRBD1. The CDR3 has 17 residues. V was pared by 6 bases and J by 7 bases, with 14 bases of the junction left unmatched. Germline V gene lookup returns CDR1 MDHEN and CDR2 SYDVKM.

This clonotype was counted many times. The rearrangement joins TRBV3-1 to TRBJ2-1, with 8 bases fitting TRBD2. V dropped 6 bases and J dropped 8; count of bases not matched to a gene: 18. Germline V CDR1 and CDR2: LGHDT, YNNKEL (reference sequence). The CDR3 is 17 residues long. For the CDR3, the DNA is TGTGCCAGCAGTCCCTCAGCGGGAGATATAATTCGCGATGAGCAGTTCTTC. Translated, it gives CASSPSAGDIIRDEQFF.

The chain links TRBV6-1 to TRBJ1-5, with 7 bases that match TRBD1. Germline loops: CDR1 MNHNS, CDR2 SASEGT. J gave up 4 bases and V 2 bases, and 8 bases lay outside the gene matches. This CDR3 has 16 amino acids. The CDR3 protein is CASSETFGQANQPQHF. The CDR3 coding sequence is TGTGCCAGCAGTGAAACCTTCGGACAGGCAAATCAGCCCCAGCATTTT.

In the case of this clonotype: A read error may be the cause here, since a much bigger clone is one base away. The genes are TRBV7-2 and TRBJ2-3, with 10 positions matching TRBD2. Germline V gives CDR1 SGHTA, CDR2 FQGNSA. V lost 4 bases, J lost 4 bases, and 8 bases stayed unmatched. The CDR3 loop spans 16 amino acids. The CDR3 bases are TGTGCCAGCAGCTCCGTATTTAGCGGGAGGTCAGATACGCAGTATTTT. Translation: CASSSVFSGRSDTQYF.

This clonotype came up a few times. The V call is TRBV10-3, the J call TRBJ1-1, with a weak D call TRBD1 (6 bases). Trimming removed 10 bases from V and 6 bases from J, with 12 bases in between. This CDR3 comprises 11 residues. The germline V gene has CDR1 ENHRY and CDR2 SYGVKD. CDR3 residues: CATTSGAEAFF. In DNA, the CDR3 is TGTGCCACCACTTCAGGGGCTGAAGCTTTCTTT.

About this clonotype: One base away lies a much larger clone, so this may be a sequencing read error. This sequence joins TRBV7-9 and TRBJ2-7; 8 nucleotides match TRBD1. The germline V gene has CDR1 SEHNR and CDR2 FQNEAQ (reference sequence). With V trimmed by 4 bases and J by 7 bases, 6 bases remained unmatched. The CDR3 covers 13 residues. This CDR3 is CASSSTGAGEQYF. CDR3 in DNA: TGTGCCAGCAGCTCGACAGGGGCTGGAGAGCAGTACTTC.

This clonotype turned up a few times. CDR3 residues: CASSLYGVAGGNNEQFF. In DNA form, the CDR3 reads TGTGCCAGCAGTTTATACGGGGTAGCGGGAGGAAACAATGAGCAGTTCTTC. The V call is TRBV28, the J call TRBJ2-1, with TRBD2 matching 10 bases. V was clipped by 1 base and J by 5 bases; unmatched bases: 8. Germline loops: CDR1 MDHEN, CDR2 SYDVKM. This CDR3 is 17 amino acids long.

The CDR3 region has the DNA TGTGCCAGTAGTAGCCCCCGTGGGCGCCTCCTCGTTGGCTACACCTTC. Protein: CASSSPRGRLLVGYTF. The J gene is TRBJ1-2, the V gene TRBV19; D is unclear. Deletions cut 4 bases from V and 7 bases from J, with 22 bases between. The CDR3 covers 16 residues. Germline V gene sequence: CDR1 LNHDA, CDR2 SQIVND (reference sequence).

This clonotype appeared a few times. The V and J genes are TRBV11-1 and TRBJ1-1, with D perhaps TRBD1 (5 bases). Deletions cut 3 bases from V and 1 base from J, with 6 bases between. The germline CDR1 and CDR2 sequences are SGHAT and FQDESV (reference sequence). The CDR3 is 13 residues long. CDR3 bases: TGTGCCAGCAGCTTCAGGGAGAACACTGAAGCTTTCTTT. This gives the protein CASSFRENTEAFF.

The rearrangement links TRBV9 to TRBJ2-7; TRBD1 matches 7 bases. With V trimmed by 0 bases and J by 5 bases, 8 bases remained unmatched. Germline CDR1 reads SGDLS; CDR2 reads YYNGEE. CDR3 size: 15 residues. The CDR3 reads CASSVAPQGTNEQYF. CDR3 sequence (DNA): TGTGCCAGCAGCGTAGCGCCACAGGGGACGAACGAGCAGTACTTC.

This clonotype is a singleton in its sample. The chain combines TRBV3-1 with TRBJ2-2; TRBD1 might be the D (5 bases). Germline loops: CDR1 LGHDT, CDR2 YNNKEL (reference sequence). The ends were cut back, 5 bases at V and 0 bases at J, with 13 bases in the middle. The CDR3 has 16 residues. CDR3 DNA: TGTGCCAGCAGCAAAGGGGTATTAACGAACACCGGGGAGCTGTTTTTT. It codes for CASSKGVLTNTGELFF.

There are many counts of this clonotype. V gene TRBV5-1 combines with J gene TRBJ2-7, with 8 bases that match TRBD1. The V and J ends lost 0 bases and 5 bases, in that order; junction bases with no gene match: 7. This CDR3 spans 15 amino acids. The germline CDR1 and CDR2 sequences are SGHRS and YFSETQ. DNA of the CDR3: TGCGCCAGCAGCTTGGTCTCAGGGGGCACGGACGAGCAGTACTTC. Translation gives CASSLVSGGTDEQYF.

This clonotype was observed at least ten times. This chain uses TRBV4-1 with TRBJ1-2; D ambiguous. Trimming left V 0 bases short and J 8 bases short, with 13 bases between. The CDR3 totals 14 residues. CDR1 is MGHRA and CDR2 is YSYEKL in the germline V gene. CDR3 DNA sequence: TGCGCCAGCAGCCAAGATCCATCTTTTAACGGCTACACCTTC. It specifies CASSQDPSFNGYTF.

Ten or more counts support this clonotype. In DNA form, the CDR3 reads TGTGCTAGTGGTTTGTCTCGGGGGGCTGAAGCTTTCTTT. Translating gives CASGLSRGAEAFF. The chain recombines TRBV12-5 with TRBJ1-1, with D possibly being TRBD1 (5 bases). CDR3 length equals 13 residues. V shed 2 bases and J shed 6 bases, with 10 bases lying between them. CDR1 LGHNT and CDR2 FRNRAP come from the germline V gene. The whole variable domain, filled in from reference TRBV12-5 and TRBJ1-1, reads DARVTQTPRHKVTEMGQEVTMRCQPILGHNTVFWYRQTMMQGLELLAYFRNRAPLDDSGMPKDRFSAEMPDATLATLKIQPSEPRDSAVYFCASGLSRGAEAFFGQGTRLTVV.

This chain connects TRBV27 to TRBJ2-2; TRBD1 agrees at 7 bases. Germline-derived CDR1 and CDR2 are MNHEY and SMNVEV (reference sequence). V was pared by 5 bases and J by 7 bases, with 7 bases of the junction left unmatched. The CDR3 has 14 residues. CDR3 region: CASSHGQDSGELFF. The CDR3 nucleotides are TGTGCCAGCAGTCACGGACAGGATAGCGGGGAGCTGTTTTTT.

This clonotype was counted many times. V gene TRBV27 combines with J gene TRBJ1-6, with D possibly TRBD1 on 6 matching bases. Germline lookup yields CDR1 MNHEY and CDR2 SMNVEV (reference sequence). The length of the CDR3 is 16 residues. V was trimmed by 2 bases and J by 5 bases, leaving 13 bases between them. In DNA form, the CDR3 reads TGTGCCAGCAGTTTAAAGGGGACAATCAATAATTCACCCCTCCACTTT. Translation: CASSLKGTINNSPLHF.

This clonotype was picked up many times. This chain joins TRBV10-3 and TRBJ2-5, with 12 bases identical to TRBD2. The CDR3 is made up of 13 amino acids. Germline CDR1 ENHRY, CDR2 SYGVKD. V lost 8 bases and J lost 4; bases outside the gene matches: 2. CDR3 region: CAIATSGRETQYF. The CDR3 DNA sequence: TGTGCCATCGCGACTAGCGGGAGAGAGACCCAGTACTTC.

There are a few counts of this clonotype. This chain uses TRBV5-1 with TRBJ2-7; TRBD1 matches 11 bases. The V and J ends lost 4 bases and 7 bases, in that order; junction bases with no gene match: 7. The CDR3 totals 14 residues. CDR1 and CDR2 from the germline V gene are SGHRS and YFSETQ. The CDR3: CASSGGQGAREQYF. CDR3 DNA: TGCGCCAGCAGCGGCGGACAGGGGGCGCGGGAGCAGTACTTC. Variable domain in full (rest from reference TRBV5-1 and TRBJ2-7): KAGVTQTPRYLIKTRGQQVTLSCSPISGHRSVSWYQQTPGQGLQFLFEYFSETQRNKGNFPGRFSGRQFSNSRSEMNVSTLELGDSALYLCASSGGQGAREQYFGPGTRLTVT.

This clonotype was detected a few times. This chain joins TRBV5-1 and TRBJ2-1; no clear D. The CDR3 length is 13 residues. The V end lost 2 bases, the J end lost 8 bases, and 11 bases lay between the germline ends. Germline CDR1 reads SGHRS; CDR2 reads YFSETQ. CDR3 in amino acids: CASSFQRGDEQFF. The CDR3 bases are TGCGCCAGCAGCTTCCAACGAGGCGATGAGCAGTTCTTC.

V and J are TRBV27 and TRBJ2-5; D tentatively fits TRBD1 or TRBD2 (5 bases each). CDR1 is MNHEY, CDR2 SMNVEV, per germline (reference sequence). Trimming shortened V by 8 bases and J by 5 bases, and 18 bases separated the two germline ends. The CDR3 covers 14 residues. CDR3 amino acids: CASPHSGTVETQYF. The CDR3, as DNA: TGTGCCAGCCCGCACTCCGGGACGGTGGAGACCCAGTACTTC.

Many counts were recorded for this clonotype. This chain connects TRBV4-1 to TRBJ1-1; D not certain. Germline V gene sequence: CDR1 MGHRA, CDR2 YSYEKL. CDR3 length: 13 residues. The germline V and J ends were trimmed by 5 bases and 5 bases, with 12 bases remaining between them. This chain's CDR3 is CASSFQSFTEAFF. CDR3 coding DNA: TGCGCCAGCAGCTTCCAGAGTTTTACTGAAGCTTTCTTT.

There are a few counts of this clonotype. The chain joins TRBV5-4 to TRBJ1-2, with D perhaps matching TRBD1 (6 bases). Germline values: CDR1 SGHNT, CDR2 YYREEE (reference sequence). The CDR3 covers 16 residues. V was trimmed by 6 bases and J by 0 bases, leaving 18 bases between them. The CDR3 DNA is TGTGCCAGCACCCCATACAGGGAGGGAACTAACTATGGCTACACCTTC. The encoded protein is CASTPYREGTNYGYTF.

The chain combines TRBV5-1 with TRBJ2-1; TRBD2 agrees at 11 bases. The V segment lost 1 base and the J segment 4 bases; nucleotides outside the gene matches: 4. CDR3 length equals 16 residues. CDR1 and CDR2 from the germline V gene are SGHRS and YFSETQ. The CDR3 loop is CASSLTGTSGYNEQFF. DNA of the CDR3: TGCGCCAGCAGCTTGACTGGGACTAGCGGTTACAATGAGCAGTTCTTC. The full variable domain, in which reference TRBV5-1 and TRBJ2-1 provide the parts outside the CDR3, is KAGVTQTPRYLIKTRGQQVTLSCSPISGHRSVSWYQQTPGQGLQFLFEYFSETQRNKGNFPGRFSGRQFSNSRSEMNVSTLELGDSALYLCASSLTGTSGYNEQFFGPGTRLTVL.

V and J are TRBV11-2 and TRBJ2-7, with D uncertain. Between the trimmed V and J ends, which lost 8 bases and 6 bases, there was a span of 8 bases. Germline lookup yields CDR1 SGHAT and CDR2 FQNNGV. There are 10 residues in the CDR3. CDR3 in amino acids: CASLGREQYF. The CDR3 region has the DNA TGTGCCAGCCTCGGGCGCGAGCAGTACTTC.

This clonotype appeared many times. CDR3 sequence reads: CASSTPGGSSYNEQFF. The CDR3 bases are TGTGCCAGTAGTACCCCCGGGGGGAGCTCCTACAATGAGCAGTTCTTC. The genes are TRBV19 and TRBJ2-1, with TRBD2 identical over 7 bases. The CDR3 contains 16 residues. Germline V gene sequence: CDR1 LNHDA, CDR2 SQIVND (reference sequence). V lost 4 bases and J lost 0; bases outside the gene matches: 6.

This clonotype occurred a few times. This chain links TRBV28 with TRBJ2-1, with D hard to call. The CDR3 length is 16 residues. Germline V gives CDR1 MDHEN, CDR2 SYDVKM. V was clipped by 3 bases and J by 2 bases, with 14 bases between them. In DNA, the CDR3 is TGTGCCAGCAGTTTCCCCCCCGGACGTGCCTACAATGAGCAGTTCTTC. This sequence encodes CASSFPPGRAYNEQFF.